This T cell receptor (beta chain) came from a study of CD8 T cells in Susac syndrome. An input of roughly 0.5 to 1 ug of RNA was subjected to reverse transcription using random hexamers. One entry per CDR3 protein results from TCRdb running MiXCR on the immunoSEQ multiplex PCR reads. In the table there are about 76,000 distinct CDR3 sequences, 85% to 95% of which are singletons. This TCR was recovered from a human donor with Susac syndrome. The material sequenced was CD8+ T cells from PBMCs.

The CDR3 spells CASSQQTGVNTEAFF. CDR3 DNA sequence: TGTGCCAGCAGCCAACAGACAGGGGTTAACACTGAAGCTTTCTTT. The chain has TRBV14 and TRBJ1-1, with 8 nucleotides matching TRBD1. Germline CDR1 is SGHDN and CDR2 is FVKESK. The trim removed 2 bases at V and 2 bases at J, leaving 4 bases unmatched. The CDR3 spans 15 residues.